These 8 T cell receptor beta chains were sequenced from one sample in a study of cytomegalovirus exposure and HLA in healthy donors. Use of 60 Vbeta and 13 Jbeta primers characterized the PCR. Method: immunoSEQ multiplex PCR; TCRdb's copy keeps in-frame clones and lacks some. The table shows some 120,000 clones, with 81% occurring only once. Sequenced input: PBMCs. These receptor sequences come from a woman in her twenties or thirties in good health and CMV-seronegative.

The chain employs TRBV9 and TRBJ2-2; D perhaps matches TRBD2 (5 bases). The CDR3 contains 15 residues. CDR1 is SGDLS and CDR2 is YYNGEE in the germline V gene. V was clipped by 5 bases and J by 3 bases, with 14 bases between them. The chain's CDR3 is CASSRAPRDTGELFF. The DNA of the CDR3 is TGTGCCAGCAGTCGGGCCCCGCGGGACACCGGGGAGCTGTTTTTT.

Remarks on this clone: One end of the junction fails to match germline, which may point to a read error. The chain recombines TRBV6-4 with TRBJ2-1; a possible D gene is TRBD2 (5 bases). From germline, CDR1 is MRHNA and CDR2 SNTAGT. CDR3 length: 13 residues. CDR3 coding DNA: TGTGCCAGCGGTTTGGAGGCCTACAGTGAGCAGTTCTTC. It yields the protein CASGLEAYSEQFF.

The rearrangement links TRBV10-2 to TRBJ1-5; D uncertain. The CDR3 is 12 amino acids. CDR1 is WSHSY, CDR2 SAAADI, per germline. Trimming took 6 bases from V and 3 from J, leaving 6 bases between them. The CDR3 coding sequence is TGCGCCAGCAGGGAGCACAATCAGCCCCAGCATTTT. The encoded protein is CASREHNQPQHF.

The chain is built from TRBV30 and TRBJ2-7, with 7 bases that match TRBD2. Germline V CDR1 and CDR2: GTSNPN, SVGIG (reference sequence). CDR3 length: 11 residues. V shed 2 bases, J shed 7 bases, and the junction held 2 bases outside the gene matches. The CDR3 protein is CAWSLGGEQYF. The CDR3 DNA sequence: TGTGCCTGGAGTTTGGGGGGGGAGCAGTACTTC.

The rearrangement links TRBV6-5 to TRBJ2-1; 8 bases are a match to TRBD2. V gave up 3 bases and J gave up 0 bases; unmatched junction bases: 4. CDR3 size: 16 residues. CDR1 is MNHEY, CDR2 SVGAGI, per germline. CDR3 residues: CASSYSGISSYNEQFF. In DNA form, the CDR3 reads TGTGCCAGCAGTTATAGCGGGATTAGCTCCTACAATGAGCAGTTCTTC.

The chain couples TRBV6-5 to TRBJ1-6, with 8 bases identical to TRBD1. With V trimmed by 2 bases and J by 9 bases, 9 bases remained unmatched. The length of the CDR3 is 16 residues. The germline V gene has CDR1 MNHEY and CDR2 SVGAGI. CDR3 region: CASSYRDSTGGSPLHF. CDR3 DNA sequence: TGTGCCAGCAGTTACCGGGACAGCACAGGGGGTTCACCCCTCCACTTT.

The V call is TRBV27, the J call TRBJ1-2; possibly TRBD1 for D (5 bases). This CDR3 comprises 14 residues. The germline V gene has CDR1 MNHEY and CDR2 SMNVEV (reference sequence). V was clipped by 6 bases and J by 4 bases, with 15 bases between them. This chain's CDR3 is CASSSGTSRYGYTF. In DNA form, the CDR3 reads TGTGCCAGCAGCAGCGGGACTTCCCGCTATGGCTACACCTTC.

This clone was detected a few times. The chain links TRBV9 to TRBJ2-3; D is perhaps TRBD2 (5 bases). The CDR3 extends over 16 amino acids. CDR1 SGDLS and CDR2 YYNGEE come from the germline V gene. The V gene lost 0 bases and the J gene lost 0 bases, with 11 bases spanning the gap. The CDR3 DNA is TGTGCCAGCAGCGTAGGGGCGGGTTTTAGCACAGATACGCAGTATTTT. Translation gives CASSVGAGFSTDTQYF.